This entry features one TCR beta chain sequence. As yet, its antigen is unknown. This CDR3 region has 16 residues. V lost 0 bases, J lost 8 bases, and 9 bases stayed unmatched. From germline, CDR1 is SGHTA and CDR2 FQGTGA. Amplification of TCR beta CDR3 regions was performed using RNA transcripts as template. Carried out on the TCR CDR3, a first-round RT-PCR used the HTBI primer set. In TCRdb, the multiplex PCR reads were re-called with MiXCR into one record per CDR3 protein. The sample lists 350,000 to 450,000 distinct CDR3 sequences; 17% were seen once. These data come from a study of T cells in Graves' hyperthyroidism and ophthalmopathy. Diagnoses used clinical symptoms, serum thyroxine and TRAb, thyroid ultrasound and orbital computed tomography. Drawn at first hyperthyroidism diagnosis, the blood sample preceded any ophthalmopathy symptoms. Study findings and constraints: Expanded thyroid clonotypes (above 0.001) were mostly also found in blood.

Specimen: blood. The chain recombines TRBV7-3 with TRBJ2-3; 9 bases map to TRBD2. The receptor was derived from a woman aged 25 to 45 with Graves' hyperthyroidism that later progressed to Graves' ophthalmopathy. The CDR3 reads CASSLTDSSGKATQYF. The CDR3 DNA reads TGTGCCAGCAGCTTAACCGACTCTAGCGGGAAGGCTACGCAGTATTTT.